Presented here are 8 T cell receptor beta chains from one specimen sequenced in a study of T cells in Graves' hyperthyroidism and ophthalmopathy. TCR beta CDR3 regions were amplified from RNA. First-round RT-PCR of the TCR CDR3 relied on the HTBI primer set. TCRdb reprocessed the multiplex PCR reads with MiXCR, giving one entry per CDR3 protein. The table records more than 150,000 distinct CDR3 sequences, around 15% of them present only once. The sample consisted of blood. These receptors came from a woman in her forties or fifties with Graves' hyperthyroidism.

The gene calls are TRBV19 and TRBJ2-1; 8 positions match TRBD1. The CDR3 contains 16 residues. The junction had 9 bases not matched to a gene; V was cut back by 6 bases and J by 2 bases. CDR1 and CDR2 (germline): LNHDA, SQIVND (reference sequence). CDR3 nucleotides: TGTGCCAGTAGCAAGACAGGGGTTGGGCCCTACAATGAGCAGTTCTTC. Encoded protein: CASSKTGVGPYNEQFF. Together with reference TRBV19 and TRBJ2-1, the CDR3 gives the full variable domain: DGGITQSPKYLFRKEGQNVTLSCEQNLNHDAMYWYRQDPGQGLRLIYYSQIVNDFQKGDIAEGYSVSREKKESFPLTVTSAQKNPTAFYLCASSKTGVGPYNEQFFGPGTRLTVL.

Ten or more counts support this clonotype. This sequence joins TRBV19 and TRBJ2-5; no definite D call. CDR1 is LNHDA, CDR2 SQIVND, per germline (reference sequence). V was clipped by 6 bases and J by 2 bases, with 10 bases between them. The CDR3 extends over 13 amino acids. The DNA of the CDR3 is TGTGCCAGTAGAATGGACGGGCAAGAGACCCAGTACTTC. Residues: CASRMDGQETQYF.

This sequence joins TRBV7-2 and TRBJ1-4, with a tentative D call TRBD1 (5 bases). V was clipped by 5 bases and J by 5 bases, with 15 bases between them. The CDR3 is 15 residues long. Germline assignment: CDR1 SGHTA and CDR2 FQGNSA. In DNA form, the CDR3 reads TGTGCCAGCAGCCCGGGGGACTCCGCGAATGAAAAACTGTTTTTT. Translation: CASSPGDSANEKLFF.

The chain uses TRBV2 and TRBJ1-1, with D possibly TRBD1 on 5 matching bases. V was cut by 6 bases and J by 8 bases, with 16 bases left in between. CDR3 length equals 13 residues. Germline assignment: CDR1 SNHLY and CDR2 FYNNEI. The CDR3 DNA reads TGTGCCAGCAGGGGGGAGGTGGCGTCGGAAGCTTTCTTT. It is translated as CASRGEVASEAFF. Full variable domain (rest looked up from reference TRBV2 and TRBJ1-1): EPEVTQTPSHQVTQMGQEVILRCVPISNHLYFYWYRQILGQKVEFLVSFYNNEISEKSEIFDDQFSVERPDGSNFTLKIRSTKLEDSAMYFCASRGEVASEAFFGQGTRLTVV.

V gene TRBV5-1 combines with J gene TRBJ2-1; D is perhaps TRBD2 (6 bases). CDR3 length: 15 residues. With 0 bases removed from V and 10 bases from J, the gap between germline ends came to 17 bases. Germline CDR1 and CDR2: SGHRS and YFSETQ. CDR3: CASSLDGTSGREQFF. The CDR3 DNA is TGCGCCAGCAGCTTGGACGGGACCTCAGGGAGGGAGCAGTTCTTC.

The rearrangement uses TRBV7-2 and TRBJ1-2; maybe TRBD1 (5 bases). CDR3 length equals 13 residues. The germline CDR1 and CDR2 sequences are SGHTA and FQGNSA. The V end was cut by 5 bases, the J end by 3 bases, with 10 bases between. The CDR3 DNA sequence: TGTGCCAGCAGCAACAGGATCTACTATGGCTACACCTTC. It encodes CASSNRIYYGYTF.

A word on this clonotype: This sequence may be a read error, since a much larger clone differs from it by one base. The chain links TRBV2 to TRBJ1-1; no clear D. The CDR3 is 16 residues long. Germline CDR1 is SNHLY and CDR2 is FYNNEI. The CDR3 region is CVSSEALQRGDTEAFF. In DNA, the CDR3 is TGTGTCAGCAGTGAAGCCCTACAGCGTGGGGACACTGAAGCTTTCTTT.

The chain couples TRBV28 to TRBJ1-1; D ambiguous. The CDR3 contains 13 residues. Trimming pared 5 bases from V and 5 bases from J, leaving 12 bases between. Germline CDR1 and CDR2: MDHEN and SYDVKM. The CDR3 sequence is CASSTKEGTEAFF. The CDR3 coding sequence is TGTGCCAGCAGTACCAAAGAGGGAACTGAAGCTTTCTTT.